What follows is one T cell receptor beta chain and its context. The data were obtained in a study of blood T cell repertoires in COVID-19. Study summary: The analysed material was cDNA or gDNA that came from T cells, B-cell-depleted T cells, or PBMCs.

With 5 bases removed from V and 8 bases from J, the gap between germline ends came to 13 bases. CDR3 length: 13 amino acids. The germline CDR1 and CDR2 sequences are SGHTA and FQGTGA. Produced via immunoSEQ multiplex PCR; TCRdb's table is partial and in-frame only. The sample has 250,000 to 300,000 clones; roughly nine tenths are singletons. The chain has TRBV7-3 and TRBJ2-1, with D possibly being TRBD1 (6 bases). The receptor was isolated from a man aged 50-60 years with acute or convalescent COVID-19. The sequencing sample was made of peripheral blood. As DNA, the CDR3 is TGTGCCAGCAGCATCACAGGGTTCGATGAGCAGTTCTTC. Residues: CASSITGFDEQFF.